Listed below are T cell receptor beta chains from one sample, sequenced in a study of T cell repertoires in cytomegalovirus infection. One entry per CDR3 protein results from TCRdb running MiXCR on the reads. The sample carries approximately 250,000 distinct CDR3 sequences, 6.5% recorded once. Specimen: PBMCs. The source is a human donor in good health (CMV status not recorded). Some clones in this sample may be carry-over from other donors' samples. CDR3s include the opening cysteine and the closing phenylalanine or tryptophan. D genes are given only for firm matches. Where a row states a size, it is once, few, many or the class of an expanded clone; other rows omit it.

D: NA
J: TRBJ2-5
size: NA
V: TRBV5-6
DNA: TGTGCCAGCAGCTTGGACAGCCGGGGGACCCAGTACTTC
CDR3: CASSLDSRGTQYF

D: NA
J: TRBJ2-5
size: many
V: TRBV2
DNA: TGTGCCAGCAAAATGGGGAGAGGACAAGAGACCCAGTACTTC
CDR3: CASKMGRGQETQYF

D: NA
J: TRBJ1-2
size: many
V: TRBV7-2
DNA: TGTGCCAGCAGCGCCCAGAGTGGCTACACCTTC
CDR3: CASSAQSGYTF

D: NA
J: TRBJ2-1
size: many
V: TRBV5-1
DNA: TGCGCCAGCAGCTTGATGTCTCGCGGGGATAGACTGGGTGAGCAGTTCTTC
CDR3: CASSLMSRGDRLGEQFF

D: NA
J: TRBJ2-5
size: many
V: TRBV6-5
DNA: TGTGCCAGCAGACAAACAGGGAAACGGGAGACCCAGTACTTC
CDR3: CASRQTGKRETQYF

D: NA
J: TRBJ2-2
size: NA
V: TRBV2
DNA: TGTGCCAGCAGTACCACCCGGACGGGAACCGGGGAGCTGTTTTTT
CDR3: CASSTTRTGTGELFF

D: NA
J: TRBJ1-4
size: many
V: TRBV29-1
DNA: TGCAGCGTTGAAGTCTCGGCACAGGGTGAAAAACTGTTTTTT
CDR3: CSVEVSAQGEKLFF

D: NA
J: TRBJ1-5
size: many
V: TRBV4-2
DNA: TGTGCCAGCAGCCAACGTCTACTCCAGCCCCAGCATTTT
CDR3: CASSQRLLQPQHF

D: TRBD2
J: TRBJ2-3
size: many
V: TRBV7-9
DNA: TGTGCCAGCAGCTTAGTGGGCCTAGCGGACACAGATACGCAGTATTTT
CDR3: CASSLVGLADTDTQYF

D: NA
J: TRBJ1-1
size: many
V: TRBV18
DNA: TGTGCCAGCTCACCTTCGGGGGGGACCATGAACACTGAAGCTTTCTTT
CDR3: CASSPSGGTMNTEAFF

D: NA
J: TRBJ1-2
size: NA
V: TRBV7-9
DNA: TGTGCCAGCAGCTTAGCCGGGACACAGCTTTATGGCTACACCTTC
CDR3: CASSLAGTQLYGYTF

D: NA
J: TRBJ1-6
size: many
V: TRBV9
DNA: TGTGCCAGCAGCGTAGGGAACGGCGGTTCACCCCTCCACTTT
CDR3: CASSVGNGGSPLHF

D: NA
J: TRBJ2-5
size: once
V: TRBV7-2
DNA: TGTGCCAGCAGCTTAGCAGAAGGGCCCCAAGAGACCCAGTACTTC
CDR3: CASSLAEGPQETQYF

D: TRBD1
J: TRBJ1-1
size: many
V: TRBV19
DNA: TGTGCCAGTAGTATAAGGACAGGTGGGGAAGCTTTCTTT
CDR3: CASSIRTGGEAFF

D: NA
J: TRBJ2-1
size: many
V: TRBV7-2
DNA: TGTGCCAGCAGCATGACTAGTGGCAATGAGCAGTTCTTC
CDR3: CASSMTSGNEQFF

D: NA
J: TRBJ1-2
size: many
V: TRBV25-1
DNA: TGTGCCAGCAGTGATGATGGTTTGGGCTACACCTTC
CDR3: CASSDDGLGYTF

D: NA
J: TRBJ2-7
size: many
V: TRBV20-1
DNA: TGCAGTGCTAGAGGGGGGGTTTCCTACGAGCAGTACTTC
CDR3: CSARGGVSYEQYF

D: TRBD2
J: TRBJ2-5
size: many
V: TRBV7-2
DNA: TGTGCCAGCAGCCTTAGTCTAGCGGGGGAACAGACCCAGTACTTC
CDR3: CASSLSLAGEQTQYF

D: TRBD2
J: TRBJ2-4
size: many
V: TRBV11-2
DNA: TGTGCCAGCCGGACTAGCGGAAACATTCAGTACTTC
CDR3: CASRTSGNIQYF

D: TRBD1
J: TRBJ2-1
size: many
V: TRBV28
DNA: TGTGCCAGCACCGGGACAGTCCGAGGCAATGAGCAGTTCTTC
CDR3: CASTGTVRGNEQFF

D: NA
J: TRBJ1-2
size: many
V: TRBV6-2/TRBV6-3
DNA: TGTGCCAGCAGTAAACCCGACAGGAACTATGGCTACACCTTC
CDR3: CASSKPDRNYGYTF

D: NA
J: TRBJ1-2
size: many
V: TRBV7-2
DNA: TGTGCCAGCAGCTTGGCCGGGAACTTCTATGGCTACACCTTC
CDR3: CASSLAGNFYGYTF

D: NA
J: TRBJ1-5
size: many
V: TRBV6-2/TRBV6-3
DNA: TGTGCCAGCAGTGATCCGGGACGGCTTTATAGCAATCAGCCCCAGCATTTT
CDR3: CASSDPGRLYSNQPQHF

D: NA
J: TRBJ1-1
size: many
V: TRBV4-2
DNA: TGTGCCAGCAGACCGGGTGGCAGGGTTGATACTGAAGCTTTCTTT
CDR3: CASRPGGRVDTEAFF

D: TRBD2
J: TRBJ2-1
size: many
V: TRBV20-1
DNA: TGCAGTGCCACCATGACTAGCGGGGTTGTTCATGAGCAGTTCTTC
CDR3: CSATMTSGVVHEQFF

D: TRBD2
J: TRBJ2-1
size: once
V: TRBV7-8
DNA: TGTGCCAGCCACCGGGAGGCTGCCTACAATGAGCAGTTCTTC
CDR3: CASHREAAYNEQFF

D: TRBD1
J: TRBJ1-1
size: many
V: TRBV7-2
DNA: TGTGCCAGCAGCTTACGTCAGGGGGCCGCTGAAGCTTTCTTT
CDR3: CASSLRQGAAEAFF

D: TRBD1
J: TRBJ1-2
size: many
V: TRBV30
DNA: TGTGCCTGGAGTGTAAGGGACAGGGACGGCTACACCTTC
CDR3: CAWSVRDRDGYTF

D: TRBD1
J: TRBJ2-2
size: NA
V: TRBV5-6
DNA: TGTGCCAGCAGCTTTGGGGACAGGGACACCGGGGAGCTGTTTTTT
CDR3: CASSFGDRDTGELFF

D: NA
J: TRBJ1-2
size: many
V: TRBV9
DNA: TGTGCCAGCAGCCCTCCCAACGGGCTTGGCTACACCTTC
CDR3: CASSPPNGLGYTF

D: TRBD1
J: TRBJ2-7
size: many
V: TRBV28
DNA: TGTGCCAGCAGCCCCGGGACAGAGCTTTACGAGCAGTACTTC
CDR3: CASSPGTELYEQYF

D: NA
J: TRBJ1-5
size: many
V: TRBV6-5
DNA: TGTGCCAGCAGTCCTCAGAGAAATCAGCCCCAGCATTTT
CDR3: CASSPQRNQPQHF

D: NA
J: TRBJ1-1
size: once
V: TRBV10-3
DNA: TGTGCCATCAGTGAGTCCACTAACACTGAAGCTTTCTTT
CDR3: CAISESTNTEAFF

D: NA
J: TRBJ1-2
size: few
V: TRBV3-1
DNA: TGTGCCAGCAGCCAAGAAGATCGGTTCTATGGCTACACCTTC
CDR3: CASSQEDRFYGYTF

D: NA
J: TRBJ1-1
size: many
V: TRBV9
DNA: TGTGCCAGCAGCGGCCCCGACAGGCTAAGTGAGGCTTTCTTT
CDR3: CASSGPDRLSEAFF

D: TRBD2
J: TRBJ2-7
size: NA
V: TRBV5-6
DNA: TGTGCCAGCAGCGTTCGCCTTGGACTAGCGGGAGCCGAGCAGTACTTC
CDR3: CASSVRLGLAGAEQYF

D: TRBD1
J: TRBJ1-1
size: many
V: TRBV7-2
DNA: TGTGCCAGCAGCCAGGGACAGGCCTCTGAAGCTTTCTTT
CDR3: CASSQGQASEAFF

D: NA
J: TRBJ2-1
size: many
V: TRBV6-2/TRBV6-3
DNA: TGTGCCAGCAGTTTTCCCCGCAGAACCCGCTACAATGAGCAGTTCTTC
CDR3: CASSFPRRTRYNEQFF